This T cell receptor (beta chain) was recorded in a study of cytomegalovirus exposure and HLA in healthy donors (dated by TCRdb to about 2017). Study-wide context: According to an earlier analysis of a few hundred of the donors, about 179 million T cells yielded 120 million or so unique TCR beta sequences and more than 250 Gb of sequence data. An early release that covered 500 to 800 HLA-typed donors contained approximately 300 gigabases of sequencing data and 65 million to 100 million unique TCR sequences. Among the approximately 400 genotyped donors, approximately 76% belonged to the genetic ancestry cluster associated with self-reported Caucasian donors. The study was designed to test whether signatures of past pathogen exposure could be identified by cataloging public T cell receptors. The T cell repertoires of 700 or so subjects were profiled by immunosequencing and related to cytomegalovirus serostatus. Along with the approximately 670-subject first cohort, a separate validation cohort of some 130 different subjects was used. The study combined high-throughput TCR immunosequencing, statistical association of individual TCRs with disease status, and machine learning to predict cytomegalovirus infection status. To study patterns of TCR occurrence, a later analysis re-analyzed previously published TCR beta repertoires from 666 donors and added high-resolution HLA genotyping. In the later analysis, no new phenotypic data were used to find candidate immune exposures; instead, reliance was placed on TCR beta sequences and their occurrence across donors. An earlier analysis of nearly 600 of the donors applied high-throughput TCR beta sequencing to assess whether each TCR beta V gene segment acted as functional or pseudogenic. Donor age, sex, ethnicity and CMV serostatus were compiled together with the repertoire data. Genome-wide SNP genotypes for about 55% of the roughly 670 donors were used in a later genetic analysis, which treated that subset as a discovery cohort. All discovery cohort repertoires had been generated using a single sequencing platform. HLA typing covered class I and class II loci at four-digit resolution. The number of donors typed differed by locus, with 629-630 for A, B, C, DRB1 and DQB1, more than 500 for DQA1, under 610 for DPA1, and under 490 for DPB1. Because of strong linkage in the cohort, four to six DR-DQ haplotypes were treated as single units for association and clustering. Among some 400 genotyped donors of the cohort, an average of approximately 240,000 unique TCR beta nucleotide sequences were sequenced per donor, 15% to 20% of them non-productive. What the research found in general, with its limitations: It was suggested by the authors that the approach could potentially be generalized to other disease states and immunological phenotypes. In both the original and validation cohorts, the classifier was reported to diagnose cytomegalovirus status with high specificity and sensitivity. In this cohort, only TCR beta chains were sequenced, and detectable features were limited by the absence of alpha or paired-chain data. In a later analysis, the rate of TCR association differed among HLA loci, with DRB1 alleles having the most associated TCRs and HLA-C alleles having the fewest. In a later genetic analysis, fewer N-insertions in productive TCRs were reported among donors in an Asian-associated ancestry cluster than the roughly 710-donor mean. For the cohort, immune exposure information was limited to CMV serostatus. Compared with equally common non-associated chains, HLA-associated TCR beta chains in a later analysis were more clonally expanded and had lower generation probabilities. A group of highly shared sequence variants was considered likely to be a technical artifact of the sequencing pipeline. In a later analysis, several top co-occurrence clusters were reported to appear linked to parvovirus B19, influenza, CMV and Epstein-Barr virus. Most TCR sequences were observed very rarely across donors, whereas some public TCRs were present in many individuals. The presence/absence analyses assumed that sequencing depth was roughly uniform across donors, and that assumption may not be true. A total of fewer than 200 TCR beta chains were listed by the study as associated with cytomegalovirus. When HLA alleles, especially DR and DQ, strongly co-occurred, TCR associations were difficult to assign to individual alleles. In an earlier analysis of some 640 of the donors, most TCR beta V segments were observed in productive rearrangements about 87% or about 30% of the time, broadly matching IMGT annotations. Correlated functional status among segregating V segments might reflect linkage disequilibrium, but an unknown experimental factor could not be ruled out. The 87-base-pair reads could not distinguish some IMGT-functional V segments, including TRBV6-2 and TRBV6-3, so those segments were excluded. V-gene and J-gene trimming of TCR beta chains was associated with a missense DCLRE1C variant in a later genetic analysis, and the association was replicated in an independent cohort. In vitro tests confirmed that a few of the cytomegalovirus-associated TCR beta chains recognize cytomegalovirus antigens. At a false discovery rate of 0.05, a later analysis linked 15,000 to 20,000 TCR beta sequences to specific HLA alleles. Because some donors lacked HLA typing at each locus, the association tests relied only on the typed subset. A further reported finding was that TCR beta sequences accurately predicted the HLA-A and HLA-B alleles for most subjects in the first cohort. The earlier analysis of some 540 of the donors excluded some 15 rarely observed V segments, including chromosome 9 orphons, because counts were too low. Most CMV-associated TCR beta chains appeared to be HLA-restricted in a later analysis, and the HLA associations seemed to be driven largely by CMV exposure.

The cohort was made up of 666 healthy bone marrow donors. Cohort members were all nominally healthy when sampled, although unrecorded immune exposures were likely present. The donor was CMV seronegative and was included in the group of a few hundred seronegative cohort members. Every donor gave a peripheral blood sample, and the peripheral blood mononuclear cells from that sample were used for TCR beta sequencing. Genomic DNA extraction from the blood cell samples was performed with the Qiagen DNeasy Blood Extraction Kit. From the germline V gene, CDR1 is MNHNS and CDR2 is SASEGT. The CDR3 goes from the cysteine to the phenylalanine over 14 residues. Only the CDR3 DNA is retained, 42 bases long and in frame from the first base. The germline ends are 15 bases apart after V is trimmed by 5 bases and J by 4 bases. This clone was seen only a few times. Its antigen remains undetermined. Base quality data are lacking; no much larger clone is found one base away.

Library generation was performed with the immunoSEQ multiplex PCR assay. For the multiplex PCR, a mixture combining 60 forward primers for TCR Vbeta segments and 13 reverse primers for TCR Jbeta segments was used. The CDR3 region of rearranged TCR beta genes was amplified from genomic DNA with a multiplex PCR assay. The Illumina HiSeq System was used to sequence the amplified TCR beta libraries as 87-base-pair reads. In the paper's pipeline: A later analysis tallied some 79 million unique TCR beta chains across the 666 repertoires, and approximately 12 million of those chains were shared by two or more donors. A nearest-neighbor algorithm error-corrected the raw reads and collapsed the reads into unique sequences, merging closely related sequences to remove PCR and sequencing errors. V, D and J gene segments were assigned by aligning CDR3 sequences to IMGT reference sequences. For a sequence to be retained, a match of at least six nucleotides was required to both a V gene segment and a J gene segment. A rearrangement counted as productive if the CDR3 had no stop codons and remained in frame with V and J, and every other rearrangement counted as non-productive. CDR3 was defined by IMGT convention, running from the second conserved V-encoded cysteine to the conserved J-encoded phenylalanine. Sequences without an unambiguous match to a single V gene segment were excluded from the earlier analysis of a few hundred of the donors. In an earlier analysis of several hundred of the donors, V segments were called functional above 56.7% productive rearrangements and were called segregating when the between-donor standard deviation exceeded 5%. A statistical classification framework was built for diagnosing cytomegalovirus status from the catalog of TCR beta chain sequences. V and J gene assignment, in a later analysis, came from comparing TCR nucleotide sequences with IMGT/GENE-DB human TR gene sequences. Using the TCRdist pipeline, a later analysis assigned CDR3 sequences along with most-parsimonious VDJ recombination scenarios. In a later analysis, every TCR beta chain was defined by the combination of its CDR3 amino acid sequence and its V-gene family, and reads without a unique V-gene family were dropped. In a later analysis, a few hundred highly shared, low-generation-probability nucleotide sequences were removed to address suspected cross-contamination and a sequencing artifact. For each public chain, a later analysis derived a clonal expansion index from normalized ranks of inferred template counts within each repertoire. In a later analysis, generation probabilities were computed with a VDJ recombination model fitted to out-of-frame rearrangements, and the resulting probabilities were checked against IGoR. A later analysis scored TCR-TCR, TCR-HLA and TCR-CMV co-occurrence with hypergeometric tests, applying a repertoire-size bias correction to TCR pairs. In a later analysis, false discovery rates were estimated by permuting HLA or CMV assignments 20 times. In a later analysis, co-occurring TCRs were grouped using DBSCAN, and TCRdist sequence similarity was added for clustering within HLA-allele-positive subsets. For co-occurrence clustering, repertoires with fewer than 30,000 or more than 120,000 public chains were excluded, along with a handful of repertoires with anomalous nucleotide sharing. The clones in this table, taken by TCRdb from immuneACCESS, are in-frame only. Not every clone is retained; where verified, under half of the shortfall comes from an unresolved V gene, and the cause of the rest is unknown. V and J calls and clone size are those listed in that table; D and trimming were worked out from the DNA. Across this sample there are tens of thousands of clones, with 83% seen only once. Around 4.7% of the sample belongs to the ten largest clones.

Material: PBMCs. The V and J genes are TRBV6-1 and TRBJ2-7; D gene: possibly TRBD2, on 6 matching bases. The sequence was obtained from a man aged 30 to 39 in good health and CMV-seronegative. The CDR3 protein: CASSLARESYEQYF. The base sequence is TGTGCCAGCAGTCTAGCCCGGGAGTCGTACGAGCAGTACTTC.